These 14 T cell receptor beta chains share one sample of origin, sequenced in a study of T-cell reconstitution after alpha-beta-depleted transplantation in children. Unique molecular identifiers were built into the TCRbeta library. Each CDR3 protein gets one entry after TCRdb re-called the PCR reads with MiXCR. The table has 530,000 or so distinct CDR3 sequences, 27% seen once. The sequencing used PBMCs, collected before TCRalphabeta/CD19-depleted stem cell transplant. The receptor source for this set is a boy less than two years old with Wiskott-Aldrich syndrome, due to receive a stem cell transplant.

This chain's CDR3 is CAISESMTRNEQFF. CDR3 DNA: TGTGCCATCAGTGAGTCGATGACTAGGAATGAGCAGTTCTTC. This chain links TRBV10-3 with TRBJ2-1; a possible D gene is TRBD2 (6 bases). Trimming shortened V by 0 bases and J by 7 bases, and 10 bases separated the two germline ends. The CDR3 sequence is 14 residues long. Germline CDR1 reads ENHRY; CDR2 reads SYGVKD.

This clonotype was detected only a few times. V gene TRBV12-3 or TRBV12-4 combines with J gene TRBJ2-5, with D possibly matching TRBD1 (6 bases). The V gene lost 5 bases and the J gene lost 5 bases, with 21 bases spanning the gap. The CDR3 spans 16 residues. In DNA form, the CDR3 reads TGTGCCAGCAGTAGACGGGACATCAGGGTAAGGGAGACCCAGTACTTC. This codes for CASSRRDIRVRETQYF.

The chain has TRBV9 and TRBJ2-3, with D perhaps TRBD1 or TRBD2 (5 bases each). The germline CDR1 and CDR2 sequences are SGDLS and YYNGEE. The CDR3 runs to 15 residues. V was trimmed by 0 bases and J by 8 bases, leaving 16 bases between them. The CDR3 spells CASSVEGQGGGTQYF. The CDR3 DNA follows: TGTGCCAGCAGCGTAGAGGGCCAGGGTGGAGGTACGCAGTATTTT.

V gene TRBV3-1 combines with J gene TRBJ2-7; possible D gene TRBD1, 6 bases. Germline V CDR1 and CDR2: LGHDT, YNNKEL (reference sequence). Trimming pared 4 bases from V and 0 bases from J, leaving 10 bases between. The CDR3 length is 14 residues. The CDR3 nucleotides read TGTGCCAGCAGCCCCCGGGACAACTCCTACGAGCAGTACTTC. This sequence encodes CASSPRDNSYEQYF.

This sequence joins TRBV10-3 and TRBJ2-5; 12 nucleotides line up with TRBD2. There are 16 residues in the CDR3. CDR1 ENHRY and CDR2 SYGVKD come from the germline V gene. V shed 4 bases, J shed 5 bases, and the junction held 8 bases outside the gene matches. The CDR3 loop is CAISGASGRARETQYF. CDR3 DNA: TGTGCCATCAGTGGAGCTAGCGGGAGGGCCCGTGAGACCCAGTACTTC.

This clonotype has more than one count but fewer than ten. The V gene is TRBV5-1, the J gene TRBJ1-1; TRBD1 might be the D (6 bases). The CDR3 spans 15 residues. Trimming took 0 bases from V and 3 from J, leaving 12 bases between them. Looked up from germline, CDR1 is SGHRS and CDR2 is YFSETQ. The CDR3 spells CASSLAGGEYTEAFF. The CDR3 nucleotides read TGCGCCAGCAGCTTGGCGGGGGGCGAGTACACTGAAGCTTTCTTT.

This sequence joins TRBV5-1 and TRBJ2-7, with a possible D match to TRBD2 (5 bases). Trimming took off 5 bases at V and 1 base at J, with 13 bases between the two ends. Looked up from germline, CDR1 is SGHRS and CDR2 is YFSETQ. This CDR3 has 14 residues. CDR3: CASRIFRGSYEQYF. CDR3 bases: TGCGCCAGCAGAATTTTCAGAGGGTCCTACGAGCAGTACTTC.

Only one count was recorded for this clonotype. The gene calls are TRBV20-1 and TRBJ1-5; TRBD1 might be the D (6 bases). Germline V CDR1 and CDR2: DFQATT, SNEGSKA (reference sequence). CDR3 length: 18 amino acids. Trimming removed 0 bases at V and 0 bases at J, with 18 bases between. In nucleotides, the CDR3 is TGCAGTGCTAGAGATTCAAATGGACAGACCTATAGCAATCAGCCCCAGCATTTT. Translation gives CSARDSNGQTYSNQPQHF.

This clonotype was found a few times. V and J are TRBV20-1 and TRBJ2-1; D possibly matches TRBD1 or TRBD2 (5 bases each). Trimming took off 0 bases at V and 0 bases at J, with 9 bases between the two ends. The CDR3 is 15 residues long. CDR1 is DFQATT, CDR2 SNEGSKA, per germline (reference sequence). The CDR3 spells CSAREGTSSYNEQFF. The DNA of the CDR3 is TGCAGTGCTAGAGAAGGGACGAGCTCCTACAATGAGCAGTTCTTC.

This clonotype was recorded a few times. The rearrangement joins TRBV28 to TRBJ2-3, with D perhaps TRBD2 (5 bases). Trimming cost V 6 bases and J 4 bases, with 11 bases left between them. CDR1 and CDR2 from the germline V gene are MDHEN and SYDVKM. The CDR3 has 13 residues. This CDR3 is CASSGVIADTQYF. CDR3 nucleotides: TGTGCCAGCAGCGGGGTGATCGCAGATACGCAGTATTTT.

The gene calls are TRBV3-1 and TRBJ2-2; D is uncertain. Germline CDR1 is LGHDT and CDR2 is YNNKEL (reference sequence). The CDR3 sequence is 15 residues long. V lost 2 bases and J 4 bases, leaving 11 bases between the germline ends. DNA of the CDR3: TGTGCCAGCAGCCAATCCGAGATCAGCACCGGGGAGCTGTTTTTT. Amino acids: CASSQSEISTGELFF.

The V and J genes are TRBV7-9 and TRBJ2-1; TRBD2 agrees at 14 bases. The CDR3 sequence is 17 residues long. Germline loops: CDR1 SEHNR, CDR2 FQNEAQ (reference sequence). J gave up 4 bases and V 6 bases, and 8 bases lay outside the gene matches. CDR3: CASRGTSGSLPYNEQFF. Written as DNA, the CDR3 is TGTGCCAGCAGGGGGACTAGCGGGAGCCTCCCATACAATGAGCAGTTCTTC.

The chain has TRBV5-1 and TRBJ2-7, with D maybe TRBD2 (5 bases). V was clipped by 0 bases and J by 6 bases, with 13 bases between them. Germline loops: CDR1 SGHRS, CDR2 YFSETQ. The CDR3 consists of 14 residues. The CDR3 sequence is CASSLGGVDGEQYF. The CDR3 bases are TGCGCCAGCAGCTTGGGGGGAGTGGATGGCGAGCAGTACTTC.

The chain uses TRBV5-6 and TRBJ2-1; tentative D call: TRBD1 (5 bases). CDR1 is SGHDT and CDR2 is YYEEEE in the germline V gene. Trimming took off 4 bases at V and 7 bases at J, with 24 bases between the two ends. The CDR3 is 17 residues long. The CDR3 loop reads CASSRTPQGLSNNEQFF. CDR3 bases: TGTGCCAGCAGCCGAACGCCCCAGGGTCTAAGCAATAATGAGCAGTTCTTC. Supplemented by reference TRBV5-6 and TRBJ2-1, the full variable domain reads DAGVTQSPTHLIKTRGQQVTLRCSPKSGHDTVSWYQQALGQGPQFIFQYYEEEERQRGNFPDRFSGHQFPNYSSELNVNALLLGDSALYLCASSRTPQGLSNNEQFFGPGTRLTVL.